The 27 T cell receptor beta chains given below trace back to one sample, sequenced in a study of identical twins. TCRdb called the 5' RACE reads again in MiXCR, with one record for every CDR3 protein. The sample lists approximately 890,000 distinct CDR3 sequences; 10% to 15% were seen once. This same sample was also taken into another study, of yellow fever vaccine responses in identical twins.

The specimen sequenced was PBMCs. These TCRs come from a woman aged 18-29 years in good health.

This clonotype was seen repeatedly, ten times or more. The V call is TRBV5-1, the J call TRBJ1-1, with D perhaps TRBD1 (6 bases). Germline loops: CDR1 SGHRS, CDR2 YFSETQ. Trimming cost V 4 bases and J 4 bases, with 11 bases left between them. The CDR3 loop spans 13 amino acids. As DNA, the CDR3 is TGCGCCAGCAGCACGATACAGGGCACTGAAGCTTTCTTT. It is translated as CASSTIQGTEAFF. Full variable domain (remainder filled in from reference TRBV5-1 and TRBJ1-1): KAGVTQTPRYLIKTRGQQVTLSCSPISGHRSVSWYQQTPGQGLQFLFEYFSETQRNKGNFPGRFSGRQFSNSRSEMNVSTLELGDSALYLCASSTIQGTEAFFGQGTRLTVV.

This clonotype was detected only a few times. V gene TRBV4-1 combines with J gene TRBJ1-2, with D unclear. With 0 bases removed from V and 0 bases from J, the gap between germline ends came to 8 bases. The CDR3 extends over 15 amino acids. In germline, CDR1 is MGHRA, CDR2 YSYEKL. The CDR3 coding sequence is TGCGCCAGCAGCCAAGACAGAATACCTAACTATGGCTACACCTTC. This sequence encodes CASSQDRIPNYGYTF.

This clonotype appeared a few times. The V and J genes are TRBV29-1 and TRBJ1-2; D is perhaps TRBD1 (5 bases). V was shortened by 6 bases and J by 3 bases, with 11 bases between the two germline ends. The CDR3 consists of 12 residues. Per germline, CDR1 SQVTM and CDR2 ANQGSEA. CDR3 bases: TGCAGCGTATGGACGGGGCACTATGGCTACACCTTC. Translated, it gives CSVWTGHYGYTF.

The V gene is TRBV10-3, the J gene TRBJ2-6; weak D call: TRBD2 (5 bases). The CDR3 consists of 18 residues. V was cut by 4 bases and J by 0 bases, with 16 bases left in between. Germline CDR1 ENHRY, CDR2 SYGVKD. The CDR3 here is CAISANGVGSSGANVLTF. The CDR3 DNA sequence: TGTGCCATCAGTGCGAACGGGGTAGGAAGCTCTGGGGCCAACGTCCTGACTTTC.

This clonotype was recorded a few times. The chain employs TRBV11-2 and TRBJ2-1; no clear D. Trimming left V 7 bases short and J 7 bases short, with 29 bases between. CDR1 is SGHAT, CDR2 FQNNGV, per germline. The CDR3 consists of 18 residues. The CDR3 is CASTDGTDLKTGSNEQFF. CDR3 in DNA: TGTGCCAGCACTGATGGTACGGACCTCAAGACTGGTTCGAATGAGCAGTTCTTC.

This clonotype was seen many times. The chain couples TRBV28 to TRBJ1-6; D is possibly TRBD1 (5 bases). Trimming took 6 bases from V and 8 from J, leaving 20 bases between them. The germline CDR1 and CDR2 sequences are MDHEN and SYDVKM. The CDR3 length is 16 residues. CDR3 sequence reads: CASSAVGTTGDSPLHF. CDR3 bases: TGTGCCAGCAGCGCCGTGGGGACCACCGGGGATTCACCCCTCCACTTT. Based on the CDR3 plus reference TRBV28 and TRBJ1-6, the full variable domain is DVKVTQSSRYLVKRTGEKVFLECVQDMDHENMFWYRQDPGLGLRLIYFSYDVKMKEKGDIPEGYSVSREKKERFSLILESASTNQTSMYLCASSAVGTTGDSPLHFGNGTRLTVT.

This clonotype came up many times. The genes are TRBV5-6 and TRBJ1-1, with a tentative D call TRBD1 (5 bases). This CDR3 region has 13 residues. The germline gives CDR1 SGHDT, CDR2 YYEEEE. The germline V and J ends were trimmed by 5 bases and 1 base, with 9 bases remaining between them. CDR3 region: CASRSTGNTEAFF. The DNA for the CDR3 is TGTGCCAGCAGATCCACAGGGAACACTGAAGCTTTCTTT. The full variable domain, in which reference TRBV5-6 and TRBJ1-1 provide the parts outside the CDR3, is DAGVTQSPTHLIKTRGQQVTLRCSPKSGHDTVSWYQQALGQGPQFIFQYYEEEERQRGNFPDRFSGHQFPNYSSELNVNALLLGDSALYLCASRSTGNTEAFFGQGTRLTVV.

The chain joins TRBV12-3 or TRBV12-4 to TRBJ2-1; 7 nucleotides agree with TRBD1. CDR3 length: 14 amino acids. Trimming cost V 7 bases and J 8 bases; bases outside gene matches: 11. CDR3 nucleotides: TGTGCCAGCACCCGAGAGGGGGCGCCCGATGAGCAGTTCTTC. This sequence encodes CASTREGAPDEQFF.

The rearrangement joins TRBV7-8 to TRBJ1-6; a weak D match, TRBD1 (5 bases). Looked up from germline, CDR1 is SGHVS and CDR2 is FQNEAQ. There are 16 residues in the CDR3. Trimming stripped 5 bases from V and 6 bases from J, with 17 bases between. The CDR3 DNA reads TGTGCCAGCAGCCCCCAGGGACGGTGGAGTAATTCACCCCTCCACTTT. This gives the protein CASSPQGRWSNSPLHF.

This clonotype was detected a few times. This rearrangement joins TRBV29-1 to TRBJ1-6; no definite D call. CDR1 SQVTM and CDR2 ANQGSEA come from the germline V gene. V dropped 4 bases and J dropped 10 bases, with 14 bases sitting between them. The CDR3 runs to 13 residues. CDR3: CSVAQSSLSPLHF. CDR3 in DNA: TGCAGCGTTGCACAATCGTCGTTATCACCCCTCCACTTT.

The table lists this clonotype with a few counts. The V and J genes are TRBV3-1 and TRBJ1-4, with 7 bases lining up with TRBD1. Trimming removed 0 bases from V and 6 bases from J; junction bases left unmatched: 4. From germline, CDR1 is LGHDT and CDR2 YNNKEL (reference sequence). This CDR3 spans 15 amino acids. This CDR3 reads CASSQDIRGDEKLFF. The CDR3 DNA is TGTGCCAGCAGCCAAGATATCAGGGGGGATGAAAAACTGTTTTTT.

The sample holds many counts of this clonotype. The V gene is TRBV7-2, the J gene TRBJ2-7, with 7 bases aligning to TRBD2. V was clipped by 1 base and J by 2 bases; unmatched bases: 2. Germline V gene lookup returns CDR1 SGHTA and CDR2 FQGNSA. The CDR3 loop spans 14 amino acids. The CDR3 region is CASSLGAGPYEQYF. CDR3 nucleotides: TGTGCCAGCAGCTTAGGAGCGGGACCCTACGAGCAGTACTTC. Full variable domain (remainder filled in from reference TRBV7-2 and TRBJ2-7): GAGVSQSPSNKVTEKGKDVELRCDPISGHTALYWYRQSLGQGLEFLIYFQGNSAPDKSGLPSDRFSAERTGGSVSTLTIQRTQQEDSAVYLCASSLGAGPYEQYFGPGTRLTVT.

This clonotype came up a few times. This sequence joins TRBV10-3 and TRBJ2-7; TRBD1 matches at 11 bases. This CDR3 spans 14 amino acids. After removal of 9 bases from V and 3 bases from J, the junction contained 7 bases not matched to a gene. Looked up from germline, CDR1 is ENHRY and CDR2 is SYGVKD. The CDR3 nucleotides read TGTGCCATAGGGACAGGGGGTGAAAACTACGAGCAGTACTTC. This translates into CAIGTGGENYEQYF.

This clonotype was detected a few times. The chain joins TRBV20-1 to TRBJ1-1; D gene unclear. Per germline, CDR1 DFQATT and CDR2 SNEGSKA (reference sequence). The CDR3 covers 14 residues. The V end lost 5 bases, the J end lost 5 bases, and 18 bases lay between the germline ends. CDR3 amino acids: CSASLPPRVTEAFF. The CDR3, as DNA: TGCAGTGCTTCATTACCCCCGAGGGTAACTGAAGCTTTCTTT.

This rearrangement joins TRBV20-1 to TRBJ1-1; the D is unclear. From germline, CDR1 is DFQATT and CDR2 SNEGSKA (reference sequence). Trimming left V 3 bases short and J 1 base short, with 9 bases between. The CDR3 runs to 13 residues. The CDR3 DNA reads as TGCAGTGCTAGTTTTACCGCGAACACTGAAGCTTTCTTT. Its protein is CSASFTANTEAFF.

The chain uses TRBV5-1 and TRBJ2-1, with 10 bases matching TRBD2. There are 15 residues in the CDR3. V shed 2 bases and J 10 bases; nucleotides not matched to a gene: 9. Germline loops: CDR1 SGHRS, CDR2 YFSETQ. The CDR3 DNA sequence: TGCGCCAGCAGCTTTGAAGCGGGGGGGCCGAGGGAGCAGTTCTTC. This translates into CASSFEAGGPREQFF.

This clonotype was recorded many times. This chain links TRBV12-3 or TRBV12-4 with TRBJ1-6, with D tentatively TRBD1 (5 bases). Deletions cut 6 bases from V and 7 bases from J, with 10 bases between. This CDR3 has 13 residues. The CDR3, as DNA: TGTGCCAGCAGCTCCCGGGGCAATTCACCCCTCCACTTT. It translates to CASSSRGNSPLHF.

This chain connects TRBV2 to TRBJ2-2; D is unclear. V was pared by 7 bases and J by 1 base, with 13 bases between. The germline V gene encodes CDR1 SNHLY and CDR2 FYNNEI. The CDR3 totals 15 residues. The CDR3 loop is CASTPELGNTGELFF. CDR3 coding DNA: TGTGCCAGCACCCCAGAATTGGGGAACACCGGGGAGCTGTTTTTT.

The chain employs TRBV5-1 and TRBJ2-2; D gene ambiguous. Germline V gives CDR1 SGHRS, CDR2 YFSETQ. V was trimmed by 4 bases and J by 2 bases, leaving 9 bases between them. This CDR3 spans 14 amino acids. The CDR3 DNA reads TGCGCCAGCAGCGAACGGCCAAACACCGGGGAGCTGTTTTTT. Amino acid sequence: CASSERPNTGELFF.

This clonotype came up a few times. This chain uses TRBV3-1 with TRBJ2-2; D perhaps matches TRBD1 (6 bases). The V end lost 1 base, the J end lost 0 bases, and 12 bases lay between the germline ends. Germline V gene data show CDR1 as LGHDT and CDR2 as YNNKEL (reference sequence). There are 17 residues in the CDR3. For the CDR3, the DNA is TGTGCCAGCAGCCAAGGCTGGACAGACACGAACACCGGGGAGCTGTTTTTT. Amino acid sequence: CASSQGWTDTNTGELFF.

For the CDR3, the DNA is TGCAGTGCTTCACGCTCACGAGGCAGACGATACACTGAAGCTTTCTTT. Its translation: CSASRSRGRRYTEAFF. This chain joins TRBV20-1 and TRBJ1-1; D is unclear. This CDR3 is 16 amino acids long. Per the germline V gene, CDR1 is DFQATT and CDR2 is SNEGSKA (reference sequence). Trimming took off 5 bases at V and 3 bases at J, with 22 bases between the two ends.

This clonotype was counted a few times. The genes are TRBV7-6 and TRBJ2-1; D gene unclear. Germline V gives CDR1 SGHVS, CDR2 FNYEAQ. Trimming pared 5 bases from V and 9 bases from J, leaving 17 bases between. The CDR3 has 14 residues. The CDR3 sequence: CASSPNGVFSEQFF. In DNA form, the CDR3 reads TGTGCCAGCAGCCCCAATGGGGTGTTTAGTGAGCAGTTCTTC.

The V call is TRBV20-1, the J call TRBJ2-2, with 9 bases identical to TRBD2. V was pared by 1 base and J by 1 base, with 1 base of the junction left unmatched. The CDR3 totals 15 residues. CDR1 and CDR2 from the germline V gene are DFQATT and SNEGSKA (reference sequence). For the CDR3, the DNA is TGCAGTGCTAGAGCACTAGCGGGGAACACCGGGGAGCTGTTTTTT. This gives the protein CSARALAGNTGELFF.

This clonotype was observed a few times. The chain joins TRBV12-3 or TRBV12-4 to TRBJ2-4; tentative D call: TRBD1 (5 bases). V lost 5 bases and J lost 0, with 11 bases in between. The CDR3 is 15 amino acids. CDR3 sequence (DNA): TGTGCCAGCAGTCTACGCGACAGAGCCAAAAACATTCAGTACTTC. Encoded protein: CASSLRDRAKNIQYF.

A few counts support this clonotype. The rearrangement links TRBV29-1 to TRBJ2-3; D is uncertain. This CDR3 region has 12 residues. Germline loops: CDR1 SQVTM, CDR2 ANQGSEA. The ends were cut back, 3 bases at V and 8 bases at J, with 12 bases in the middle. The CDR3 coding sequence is TGCAGCGTTGATTCCGTAATAGGTACGCAGTATTTT. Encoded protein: CSVDSVIGTQYF.

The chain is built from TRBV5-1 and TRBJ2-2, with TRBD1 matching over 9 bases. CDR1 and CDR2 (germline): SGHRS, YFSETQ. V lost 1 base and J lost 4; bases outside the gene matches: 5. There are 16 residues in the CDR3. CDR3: CASSLTGQGFTGELFF. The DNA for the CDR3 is TGCGCCAGCAGCTTGACGGGACAGGGTTTCACCGGGGAGCTGTTTTTT.

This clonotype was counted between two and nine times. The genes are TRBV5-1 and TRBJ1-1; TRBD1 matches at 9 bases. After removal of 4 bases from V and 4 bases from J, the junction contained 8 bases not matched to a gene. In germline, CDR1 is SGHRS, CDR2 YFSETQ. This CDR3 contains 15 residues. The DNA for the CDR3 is TGCGCCAGCAGCCGGGACAGGGAGAGGGGCACTGAAGCTTTCTTT. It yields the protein CASSRDRERGTEAFF.